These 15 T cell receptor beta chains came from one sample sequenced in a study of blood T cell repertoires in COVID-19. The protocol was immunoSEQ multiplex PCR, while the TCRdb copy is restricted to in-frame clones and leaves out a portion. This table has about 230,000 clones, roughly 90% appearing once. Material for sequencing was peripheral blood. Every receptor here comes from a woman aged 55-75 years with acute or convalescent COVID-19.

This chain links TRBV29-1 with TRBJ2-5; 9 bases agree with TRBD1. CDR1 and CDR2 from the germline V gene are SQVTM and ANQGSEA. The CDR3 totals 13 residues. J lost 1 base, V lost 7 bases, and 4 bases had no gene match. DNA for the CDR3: TGCAGCGCCGACAGGGGGTCCCAAGAGACCCAGTACTTC. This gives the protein CSADRGSQETQYF.

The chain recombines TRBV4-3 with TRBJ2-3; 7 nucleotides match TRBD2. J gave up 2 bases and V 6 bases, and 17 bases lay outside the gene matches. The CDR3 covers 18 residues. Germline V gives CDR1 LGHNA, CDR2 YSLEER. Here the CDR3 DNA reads TGCGCCAGCAGTCCCGACACCGGTGGGGGGAGGGCCACAGATACGCAGTATTTT. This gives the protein CASSPDTGGGRATDTQYF.

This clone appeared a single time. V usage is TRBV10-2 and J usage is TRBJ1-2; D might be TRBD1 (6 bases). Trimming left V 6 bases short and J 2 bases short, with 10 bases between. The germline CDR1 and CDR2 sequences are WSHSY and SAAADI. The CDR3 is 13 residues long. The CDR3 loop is CASRGTGNYGYTF. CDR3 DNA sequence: TGCGCCAGCAGGGGAACAGGGAACTATGGCTACACCTTC.

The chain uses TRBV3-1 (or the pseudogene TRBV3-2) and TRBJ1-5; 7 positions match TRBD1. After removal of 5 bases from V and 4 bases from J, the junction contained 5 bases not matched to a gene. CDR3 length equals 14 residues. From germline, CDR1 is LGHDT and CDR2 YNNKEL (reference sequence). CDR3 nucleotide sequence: TGTGCCAGCAGCTCAGACAGGGTTAATCAGCCCCAGCATTTT. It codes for CASSSDRVNQPQHF.

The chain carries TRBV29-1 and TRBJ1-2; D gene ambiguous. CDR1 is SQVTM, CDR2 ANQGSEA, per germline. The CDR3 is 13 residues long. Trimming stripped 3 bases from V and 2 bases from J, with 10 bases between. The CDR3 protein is CSVDQVMNYGYTF. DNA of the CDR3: TGCAGCGTTGACCAGGTGATGAACTATGGCTACACCTTC.

The CDR3 loop is CAWSVRLGTSSHGYTF. The CDR3 bases are TGTGCCTGGAGTGTACGACTCGGGACTTCAAGCCATGGCTACACCTTC. The chain recombines TRBV30 with TRBJ1-2; D perhaps matches TRBD1 (5 bases). Germline values: CDR1 GTSNPN, CDR2 SVGIG (reference sequence). V gave up 0 bases and J gave up 6 bases, with 20 bases separating them. The CDR3 loop spans 16 amino acids.

Here the CDR3 reads CASREQGGSYNEQFF. CDR3 sequence (DNA): TGTGCCAGCAGGGAACAGGGCGGATCCTACAATGAGCAGTTCTTC. J is TRBJ2-1 and V is TRBV28; D possibly corresponds to TRBD1 (6 bases). Per the germline V gene, CDR1 is MDHEN and CDR2 is SYDVKM. This CDR3 comprises 15 residues. V shed 6 bases and J shed 1 base, with 13 bases lying between them.

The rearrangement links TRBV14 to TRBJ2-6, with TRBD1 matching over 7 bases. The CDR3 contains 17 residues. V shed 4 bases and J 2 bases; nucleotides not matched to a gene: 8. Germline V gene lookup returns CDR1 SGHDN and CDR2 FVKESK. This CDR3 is CASSLRQGPAGANVLTF. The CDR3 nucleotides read TGTGCCAGCAGCCTCCGACAGGGTCCCGCTGGGGCCAACGTCCTGACTTTC.

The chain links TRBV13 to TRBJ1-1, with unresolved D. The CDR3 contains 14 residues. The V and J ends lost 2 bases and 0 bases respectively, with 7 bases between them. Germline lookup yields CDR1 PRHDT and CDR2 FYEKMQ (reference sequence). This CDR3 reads CASSLPVMNTEAFF. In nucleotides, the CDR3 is TGTGCCAGCAGCTTACCAGTGATGAACACTGAAGCTTTCTTT.

The CDR3: CASSLTGPDSGNTIYF. The CDR3 DNA reads as TGCGCCAGCAGCTTAACAGGCCCCGACTCTGGAAACACCATATATTTT. The rearrangement joins TRBV5-1 to TRBJ1-3; maybe TRBD1 (5 bases). Germline V gene sequence: CDR1 SGHRS, CDR2 YFSETQ. This CDR3 region has 16 residues. V dropped 2 bases and J dropped 0 bases, with 12 bases sitting between them.

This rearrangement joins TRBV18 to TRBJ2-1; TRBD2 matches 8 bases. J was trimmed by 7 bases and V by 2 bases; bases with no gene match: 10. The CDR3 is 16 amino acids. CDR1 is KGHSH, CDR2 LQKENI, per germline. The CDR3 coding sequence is TGTGCCAGCTCACCATTCGGGGGGGGCCCGGGGAATGAGCAGTTCTTC. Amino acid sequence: CASSPFGGGPGNEQFF.

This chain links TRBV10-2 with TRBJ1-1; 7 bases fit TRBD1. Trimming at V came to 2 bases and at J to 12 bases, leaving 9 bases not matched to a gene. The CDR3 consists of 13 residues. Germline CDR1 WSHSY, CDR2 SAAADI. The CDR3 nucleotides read TGCGCCAGCAGTGAGAGGACAGGTGGGTCGACTTTCTTT. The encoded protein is CASSERTGGSTFF.

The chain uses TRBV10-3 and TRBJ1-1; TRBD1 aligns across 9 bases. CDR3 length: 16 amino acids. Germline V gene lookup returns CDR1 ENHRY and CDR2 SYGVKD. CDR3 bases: TGTGCGACCACTCCGGGACAGGGAAACATGAACACTGAAGCTTTCTTT. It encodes CATTPGQGNMNTEAFF.

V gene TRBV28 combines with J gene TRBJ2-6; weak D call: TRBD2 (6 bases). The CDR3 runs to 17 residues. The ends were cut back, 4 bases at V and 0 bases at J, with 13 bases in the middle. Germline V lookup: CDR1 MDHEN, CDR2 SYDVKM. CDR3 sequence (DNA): TGTGCCAGCAGTTGGGACTTTCGAAGCTCTGGGGCCAACGTCCTGACTTTC. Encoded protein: CASSWDFRSSGANVLTF.

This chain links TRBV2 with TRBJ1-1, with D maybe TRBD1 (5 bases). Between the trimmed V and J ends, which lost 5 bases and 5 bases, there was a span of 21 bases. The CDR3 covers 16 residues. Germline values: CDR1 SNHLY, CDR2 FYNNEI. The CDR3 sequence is CASSPRLFGRGTEAFF. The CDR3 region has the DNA TGTGCCAGCAGTCCCCGGCTTTTTGGGAGGGGAACTGAAGCTTTCTTT.